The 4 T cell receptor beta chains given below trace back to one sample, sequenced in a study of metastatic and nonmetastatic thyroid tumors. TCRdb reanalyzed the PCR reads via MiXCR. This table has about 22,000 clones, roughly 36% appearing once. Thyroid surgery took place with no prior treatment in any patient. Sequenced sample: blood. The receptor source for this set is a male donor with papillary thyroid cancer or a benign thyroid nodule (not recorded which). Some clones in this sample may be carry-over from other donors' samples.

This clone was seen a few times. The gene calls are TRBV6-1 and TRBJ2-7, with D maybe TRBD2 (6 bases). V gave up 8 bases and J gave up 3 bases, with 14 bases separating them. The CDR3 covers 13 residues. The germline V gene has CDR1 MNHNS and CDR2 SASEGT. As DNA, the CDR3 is TGTGCCAGCGGGGGGAGGCCTCGCTACGAGCAGTACTTC. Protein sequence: CASGGRPRYEQYF.

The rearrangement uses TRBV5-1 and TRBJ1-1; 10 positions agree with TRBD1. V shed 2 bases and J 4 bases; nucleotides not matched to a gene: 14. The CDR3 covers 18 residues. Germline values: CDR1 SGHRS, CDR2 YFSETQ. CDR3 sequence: CASSFIRGQGTPGTEAFF. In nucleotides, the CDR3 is TGCGCCAGCAGCTTTATTCGGGGACAGGGGACCCCGGGCACTGAAGCTTTCTTT.

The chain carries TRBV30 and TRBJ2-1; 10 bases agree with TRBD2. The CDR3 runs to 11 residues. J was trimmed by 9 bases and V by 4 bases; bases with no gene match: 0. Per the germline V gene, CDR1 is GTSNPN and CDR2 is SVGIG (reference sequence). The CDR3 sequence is CAWTSGSEQFF. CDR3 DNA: TGTGCCTGGACTAGCGGGAGTGAGCAGTTCTTC.

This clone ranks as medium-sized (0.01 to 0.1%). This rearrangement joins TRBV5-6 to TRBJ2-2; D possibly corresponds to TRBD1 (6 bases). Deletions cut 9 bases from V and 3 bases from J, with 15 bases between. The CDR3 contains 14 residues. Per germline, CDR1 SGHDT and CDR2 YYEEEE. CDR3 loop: CATKQGRDTGELFF. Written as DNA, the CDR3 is TGTGCCACCAAACAGGGTAGGGACACCGGGGAGCTGTTTTTT.